This T cell receptor (beta chain) was identified in a study of long-term antiretroviral therapy in people with HIV. Study-wide background: Specimens dating back about a decade before the 2015 immediate-ART recommendation are the oldest included.

Whole-study findings and limits: Whichever time point was examined, clones expanded before ART dominated the repertoire. Despite increasing after ART, diversity remained lower than that of transplant donor controls.

The libraries were made with immunoSEQ v3.0 at survey level. The repertoire was sequenced with immunoSEQ multiplex PCR; TCRdb's copy has only in-frame clones and lacks some. The sample records about 25,000 clones, around 86% being singletons. With regard to this clone: Its specificity is not known.

The germline V gene has CDR1 SGHTA and CDR2 FQGNSA. Trimming left V 1 base short and J 3 bases short, with 10 bases between. The CDR3 spans 15 residues. The sequenced sample was unsorted PBMCs, obtained 1.2 years after starting antiretroviral therapy. This clonotype was obtained from a man in his fifties or sixties with HIV. V usage is TRBV7-2 and J usage is TRBJ1-3; possible D gene TRBD1, 6 bases. For the CDR3, the DNA is TGTGCCAGCAGCTTAGACGGGGGCGGTGGAAACACCATATATTTT. It is translated as CASSLDGGGGNTIYF.